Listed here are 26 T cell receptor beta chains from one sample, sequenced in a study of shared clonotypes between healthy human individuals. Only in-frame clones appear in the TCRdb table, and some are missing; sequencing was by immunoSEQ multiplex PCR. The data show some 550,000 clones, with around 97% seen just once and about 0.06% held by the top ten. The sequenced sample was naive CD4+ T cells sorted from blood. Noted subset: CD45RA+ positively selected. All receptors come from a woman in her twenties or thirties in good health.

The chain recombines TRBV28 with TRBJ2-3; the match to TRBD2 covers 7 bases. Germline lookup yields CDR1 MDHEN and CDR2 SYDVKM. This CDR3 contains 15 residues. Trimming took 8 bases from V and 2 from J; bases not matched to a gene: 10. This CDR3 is CASSLSLADTDTQYF. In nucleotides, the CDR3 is TGTGCCAGCTCCTTGTCGCTAGCGGACACAGATACGCAGTATTTT. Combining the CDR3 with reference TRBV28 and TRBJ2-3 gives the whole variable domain DVKVTQSSRYLVKRTGEKVFLECVQDMDHENMFWYRQDPGLGLRLIYFSYDVKMKEKGDIPEGYSVSREKKERFSLILESASTNQTSMYLCASSLSLADTDTQYFGPGTRLTVL.

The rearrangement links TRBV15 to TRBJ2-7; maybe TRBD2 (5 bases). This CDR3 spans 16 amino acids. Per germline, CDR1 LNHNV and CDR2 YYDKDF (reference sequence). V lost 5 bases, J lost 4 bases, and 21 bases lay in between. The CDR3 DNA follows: TGTGCCACCAGCGGACCCCAGATCAGCGGAAATTACGAGCAGTACTTC. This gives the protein CATSGPQISGNYEQYF. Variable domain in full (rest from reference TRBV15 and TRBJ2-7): DAMVIQNPRYQVTQFGKPVTLSCSQTLNHNVMYWYQQKSSQAPKLLFHYYDKDFNNEADTPDNFQSRRPNTSFCFLDIRSPGLGDTAMYLCATSGPQISGNYEQYFGPGTRLTVT.

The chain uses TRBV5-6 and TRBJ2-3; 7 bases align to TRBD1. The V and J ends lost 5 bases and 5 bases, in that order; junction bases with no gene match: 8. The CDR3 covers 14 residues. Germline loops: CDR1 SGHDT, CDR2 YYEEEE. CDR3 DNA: TGTGCCAGCAGACTGACAGGGCAGGGAGATACGCAGTATTTT. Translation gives CASRLTGQGDTQYF.

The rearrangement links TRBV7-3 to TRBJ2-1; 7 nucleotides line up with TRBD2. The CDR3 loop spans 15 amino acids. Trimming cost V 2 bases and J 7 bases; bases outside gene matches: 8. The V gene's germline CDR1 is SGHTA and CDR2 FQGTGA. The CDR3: CASSLAGAGWNEQFF. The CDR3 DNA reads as TGTGCCAGCAGCTTAGCGGGAGCGGGGTGGAATGAGCAGTTCTTC.

The CDR3, as DNA: TGCGCCAGCAGGGGGGGGTCCGGGCCCTACGAGCAGTACTTC. It encodes CASRGGSGPYEQYF. The chain has TRBV5-1 and TRBJ2-7, with 7 nucleotides matching TRBD2. V trimming: 5 bases; J trimming: 2 bases; junction bases outside the gene matches: 7. CDR3 size: 14 residues. CDR1 SGHRS and CDR2 YFSETQ come from the germline V gene.

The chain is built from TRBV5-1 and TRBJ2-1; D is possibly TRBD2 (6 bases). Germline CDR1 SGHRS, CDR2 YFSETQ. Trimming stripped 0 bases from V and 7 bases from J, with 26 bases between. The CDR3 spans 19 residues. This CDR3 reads CASSLVYRGPRAGSNEQFF. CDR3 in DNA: TGCGCCAGCAGCTTGGTTTATAGGGGCCCACGTGCGGGATCGAATGAGCAGTTCTTC.

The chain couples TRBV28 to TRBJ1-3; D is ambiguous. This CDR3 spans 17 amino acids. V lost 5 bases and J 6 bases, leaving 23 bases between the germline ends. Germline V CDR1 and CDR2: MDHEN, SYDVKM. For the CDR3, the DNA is TGTGCCAGCAGTCTCCACCGGCCGATTACTGGGTTAAACACCATATATTTT. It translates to CASSLHRPITGLNTIYF.

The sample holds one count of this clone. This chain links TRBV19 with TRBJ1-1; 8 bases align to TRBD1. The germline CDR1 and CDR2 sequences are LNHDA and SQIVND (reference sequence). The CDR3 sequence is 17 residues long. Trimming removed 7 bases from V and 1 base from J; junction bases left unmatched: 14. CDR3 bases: TGTGCCAGTATTAAAAGGCAGGGGGCTAAGGGGAACACTGAAGCTTTCTTT. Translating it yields CASIKRQGAKGNTEAFF. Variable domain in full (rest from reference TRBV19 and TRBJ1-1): DGGITQSPKYLFRKEGQNVTLSCEQNLNHDAMYWYRQDPGQGLRLIYYSQIVNDFQKGDIAEGYSVSREKKESFPLTVTSAQKNPTAFYLCASIKRQGAKGNTEAFFGQGTRLTVV.

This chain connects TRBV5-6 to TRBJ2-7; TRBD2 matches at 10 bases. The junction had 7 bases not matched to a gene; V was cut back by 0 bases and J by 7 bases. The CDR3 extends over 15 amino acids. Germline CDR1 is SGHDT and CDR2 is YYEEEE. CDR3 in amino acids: CASSLASSGRAEQYF. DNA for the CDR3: TGTGCCAGCAGCTTGGCGTCTAGCGGGAGAGCGGAGCAGTACTTC.

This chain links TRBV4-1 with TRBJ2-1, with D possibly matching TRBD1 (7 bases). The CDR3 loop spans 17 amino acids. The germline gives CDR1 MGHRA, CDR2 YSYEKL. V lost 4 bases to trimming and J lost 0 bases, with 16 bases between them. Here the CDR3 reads CASSLGGTAGSYNEQFF. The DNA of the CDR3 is TGCGCCAGCAGCCTAGGAGGGACAGCCGGCTCCTACAATGAGCAGTTCTTC.

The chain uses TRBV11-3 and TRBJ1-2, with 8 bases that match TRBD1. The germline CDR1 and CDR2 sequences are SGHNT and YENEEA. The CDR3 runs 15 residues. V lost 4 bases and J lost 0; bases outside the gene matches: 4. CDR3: CASSWEQGANYGYTF. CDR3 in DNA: TGTGCCAGCAGCTGGGAACAGGGGGCTAACTATGGCTACACCTTC.

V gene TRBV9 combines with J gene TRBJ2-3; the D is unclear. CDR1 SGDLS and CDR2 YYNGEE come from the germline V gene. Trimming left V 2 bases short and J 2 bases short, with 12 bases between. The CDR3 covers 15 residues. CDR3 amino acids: CASSVGSPSTDTQYF. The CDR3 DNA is TGTGCCAGCAGCGTCGGCAGCCCCTCCACAGATACGCAGTATTTT.

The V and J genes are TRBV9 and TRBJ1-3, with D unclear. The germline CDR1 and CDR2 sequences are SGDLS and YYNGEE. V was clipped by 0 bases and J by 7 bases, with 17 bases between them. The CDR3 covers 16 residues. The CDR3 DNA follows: TGTGCCAGCAGCGTAGGGACTTACCCTCTGGAGAACACCATATATTTT. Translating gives CASSVGTYPLENTIYF.

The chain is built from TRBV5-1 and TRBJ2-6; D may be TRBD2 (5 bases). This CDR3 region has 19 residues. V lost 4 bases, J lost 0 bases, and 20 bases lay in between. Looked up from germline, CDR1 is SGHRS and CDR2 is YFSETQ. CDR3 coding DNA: TGCGCCAGCAGCCCGGGGTTGATGATTACCGACTCTGGGGCCAACGTCCTGACTTTC. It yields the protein CASSPGLMITDSGANVLTF.

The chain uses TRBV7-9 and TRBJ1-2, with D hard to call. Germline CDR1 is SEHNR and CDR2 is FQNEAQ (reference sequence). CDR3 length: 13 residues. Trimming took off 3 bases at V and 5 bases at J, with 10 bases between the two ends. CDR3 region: CASSLGAGYGYTF. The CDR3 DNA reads TGTGCCAGCAGCTTGGGTGCGGGGTATGGCTACACCTTC.

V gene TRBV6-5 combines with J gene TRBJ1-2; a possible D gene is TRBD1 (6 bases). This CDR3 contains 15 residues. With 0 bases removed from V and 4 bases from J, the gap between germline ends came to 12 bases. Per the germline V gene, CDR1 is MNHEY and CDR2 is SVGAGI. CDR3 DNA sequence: TGTGCCAGCAGTTACTCTGGACAGTTCTCCTATGGCTACACCTTC. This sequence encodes CASSYSGQFSYGYTF.

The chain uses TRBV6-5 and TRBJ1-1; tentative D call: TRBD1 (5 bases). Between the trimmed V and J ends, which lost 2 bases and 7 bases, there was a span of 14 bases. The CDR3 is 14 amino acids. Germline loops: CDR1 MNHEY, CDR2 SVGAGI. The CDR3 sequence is CASSYGDPRSEAFF. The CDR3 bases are TGTGCCAGCAGTTACGGGGACCCGCGGAGTGAAGCTTTCTTT.

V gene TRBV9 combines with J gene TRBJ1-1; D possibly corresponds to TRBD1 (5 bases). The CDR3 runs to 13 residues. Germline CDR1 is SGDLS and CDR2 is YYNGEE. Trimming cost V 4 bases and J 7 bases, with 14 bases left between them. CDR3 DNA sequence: TGTGCCAGCAGCCCCCACCAGGGCGGTGAAGCTTTCTTT. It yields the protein CASSPHQGGEAFF. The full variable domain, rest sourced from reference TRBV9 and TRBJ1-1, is DSGVTQTPKHLITATGQRVTLRCSPRSGDLSVYWYQQSLDQGLQFLIQYYNGEERAKGNILERFSAQQFPDLHSELNLSSLELGDSALYFCASSPHQGGEAFFGQGTRLTVV.

CDR3 DNA sequence: TGTGCCAGCAGTGCGCGGTGGGACAGTATCTCTGGGGCCAACGTCCTGACTTTC. Its translation is CASSARWDSISGANVLTF. V gene TRBV6-1 combines with J gene TRBJ2-6, with 7 nucleotides matching TRBD1. The CDR3 totals 18 residues. Unmatched junction bases numbered 9, after V lost 4 bases and J lost 0 bases. Germline V gene lookup returns CDR1 MNHNS and CDR2 SASEGT.

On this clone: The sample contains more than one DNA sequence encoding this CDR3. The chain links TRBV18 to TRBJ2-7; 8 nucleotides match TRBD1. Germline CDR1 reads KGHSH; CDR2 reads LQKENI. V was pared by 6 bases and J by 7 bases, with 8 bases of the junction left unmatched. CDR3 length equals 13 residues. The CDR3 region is CASSPGQGREQYF. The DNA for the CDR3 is TGTGCCAGCTCTCCAGGACAGGGTAGGGAGCAGTACTTC. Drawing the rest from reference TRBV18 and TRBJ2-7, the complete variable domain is NAGVMQNPRHLVRRRGQEARLRCSPMKGHSHVYWYRQLPEEGLKFMVYLQKENIIDESGMPKERFSAEFPKEGPSILRIQQVVRGDSAAYFCASSPGQGREQYFGPGTRLTVT.

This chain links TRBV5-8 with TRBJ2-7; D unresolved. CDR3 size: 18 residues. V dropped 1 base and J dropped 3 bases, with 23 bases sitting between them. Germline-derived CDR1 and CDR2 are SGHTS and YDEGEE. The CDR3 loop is CASSLYLGRKDTHYEQYF. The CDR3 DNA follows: TGTGCCAGCAGCTTGTACCTAGGTAGAAAAGACACCCACTACGAGCAGTACTTC.

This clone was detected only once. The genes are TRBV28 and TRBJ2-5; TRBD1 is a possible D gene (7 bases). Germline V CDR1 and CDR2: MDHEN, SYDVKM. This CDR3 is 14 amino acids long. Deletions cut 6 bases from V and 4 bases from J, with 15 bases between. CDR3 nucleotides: TGTGCCAGCAGGCCGACAGGGAGGAGAGAGACCCAGTACTTC. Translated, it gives CASRPTGRRETQYF.

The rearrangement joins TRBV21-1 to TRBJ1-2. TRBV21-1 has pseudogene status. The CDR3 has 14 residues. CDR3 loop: CASSKWEQGGGYTF. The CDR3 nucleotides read TGTGCCAGCAGCAAATGGGAACAGGGAGGGGGCTACACCTTC.

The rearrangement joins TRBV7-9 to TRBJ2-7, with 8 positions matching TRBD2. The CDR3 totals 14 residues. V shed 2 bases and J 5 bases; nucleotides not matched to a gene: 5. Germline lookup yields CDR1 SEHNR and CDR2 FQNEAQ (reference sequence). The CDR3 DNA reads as TGTGCCAGCAGCTTAAGAAGCGGGAGTGACGAGCAGTACTTC. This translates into CASSLRSGSDEQYF.

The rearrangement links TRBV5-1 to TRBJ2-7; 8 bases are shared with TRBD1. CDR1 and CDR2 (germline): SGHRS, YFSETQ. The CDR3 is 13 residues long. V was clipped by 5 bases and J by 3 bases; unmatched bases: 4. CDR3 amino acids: CASSRTGNYEQYF. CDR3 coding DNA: TGCGCCAGCAGTCGGACAGGGAACTACGAGCAGTACTTC. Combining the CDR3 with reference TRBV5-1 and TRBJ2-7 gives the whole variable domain KAGVTQTPRYLIKTRGQQVTLSCSPISGHRSVSWYQQTPGQGLQFLFEYFSETQRNKGNFPGRFSGRQFSNSRSEMNVSTLELGDSALYLCASSRTGNYEQYFGPGTRLTVT.

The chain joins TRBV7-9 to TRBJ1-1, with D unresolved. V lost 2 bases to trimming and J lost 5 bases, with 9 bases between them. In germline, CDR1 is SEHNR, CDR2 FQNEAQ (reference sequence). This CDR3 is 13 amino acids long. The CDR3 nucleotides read TGTGCCAGCAGCTTATCCCTCGGGACTGAAGCTTTCTTT. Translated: CASSLSLGTEAFF.